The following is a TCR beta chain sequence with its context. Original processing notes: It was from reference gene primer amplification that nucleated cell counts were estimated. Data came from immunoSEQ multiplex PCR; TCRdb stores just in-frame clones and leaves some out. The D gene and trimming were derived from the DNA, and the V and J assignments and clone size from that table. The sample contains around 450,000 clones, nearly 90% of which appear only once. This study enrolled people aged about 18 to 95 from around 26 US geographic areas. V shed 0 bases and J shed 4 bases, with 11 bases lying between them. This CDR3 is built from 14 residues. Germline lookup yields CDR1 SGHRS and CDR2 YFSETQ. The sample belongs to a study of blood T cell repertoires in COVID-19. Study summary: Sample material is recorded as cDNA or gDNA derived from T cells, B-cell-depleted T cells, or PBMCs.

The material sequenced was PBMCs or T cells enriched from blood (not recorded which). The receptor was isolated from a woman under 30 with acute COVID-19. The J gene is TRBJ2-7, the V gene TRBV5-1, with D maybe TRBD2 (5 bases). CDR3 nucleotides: TGCGCCAGCAGCTTGGCACCGGGCGGGTACGAGCAGTACTTC. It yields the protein CASSLAPGGYEQYF.